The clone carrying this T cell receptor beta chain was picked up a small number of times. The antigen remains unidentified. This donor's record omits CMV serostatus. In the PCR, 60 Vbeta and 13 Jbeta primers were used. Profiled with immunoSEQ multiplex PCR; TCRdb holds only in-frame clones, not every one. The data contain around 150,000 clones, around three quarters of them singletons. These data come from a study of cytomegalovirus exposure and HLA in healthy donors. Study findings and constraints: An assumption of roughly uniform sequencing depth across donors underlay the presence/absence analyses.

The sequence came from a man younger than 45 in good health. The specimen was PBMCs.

This CDR3 reads CASSPAAGGIYEQYF. CDR3 nucleotides: TGTGCCAGCAGCCCAGCGGCAGGGGGCATCTACGAGCAGTACTTC. V is TRBV7-2 and J is TRBJ2-7; 8 positions match TRBD1. CDR1 and CDR2 from the germline V gene are SGHTA and FQGNSA. This CDR3 region has 15 residues. V lost 5 bases, J lost 3 bases, and 9 bases stayed unmatched.